The entry below gives a single T cell receptor beta chain sequence along with its context. The target antigen is unknown. Other DNA sequences in this sample translate to the same CDR3. The data are from a study of radiotherapy plus CTLA-4 blockade in lung cancer. Findings and limits, study-wide: Reports identified early blood T cell clone dynamics, with interferon-beta, as the best response predictor.

The germline V and J ends were trimmed by 2 bases and 0 bases, with 7 bases remaining between them. CDR1 is MDHEN and CDR2 is SYDVKM in the germline V gene. The CDR3 loop spans 15 amino acids. Assay used: immunoSEQ multiplex PCR; TCRdb lists only in-frame clones, some missing. This table has around 120,000 clones, approximately 84% appearing once. The chain recombines TRBV28 with TRBJ2-2; weak D call: TRBD1 (6 bases). This TCR derives from a human donor with non-small cell lung cancer who had a partial response to radiotherapy plus ipilimumab. The source material was peripheral blood, sampled from a patient treated with radiotherapy plus ipilimumab. The CDR3 coding sequence is TGTGCCAGCAGTTTAACAGGGACGAACACCGGGGAGCTGTTTTTT. This translates into CASSLTGTNTGELFF.